This T cell receptor beta chain was obtained from a study of response to subunit inactivated influenza vaccine. Findings of the study overall: The study's authors posited that every seasonal influenza vaccination enlists few new T cells.

To note about this clonotype: Its antigen is currently unknown.

TCRdb itself ran the RT-PCR reads through MiXCR, one entry per CDR3 protein. The data hold about 500,000 distinct CDR3 sequences, with about 15% observed a single time. Germline CDR1 and CDR2: SGHTA and FQGNSA. CDR3 size: 13 residues. The V gene lost 3 bases and the J gene lost 8 bases, with 12 bases spanning the gap. This chain connects TRBV7-2 to TRBJ2-3; D is ambiguous. Sequenced here: CD4+ T cells sorted from PBMCs, sampled around 25 months after vaccination. The sequence was collected from a man aged 45 to 70 who received an inactivated influenza vaccine. CDR3 sequence: CASSFTTSSTQYF. In DNA form, the CDR3 reads TGTGCCAGCAGCTTTACGACTTCGAGTACGCAGTATTTT. Looking up the rest from reference TRBV7-2 and TRBJ2-3 gives the full variable domain: GAGVSQSPSNKVTEKGKDVELRCDPISGHTALYWYRQSLGQGLEFLIYFQGNSAPDKSGLPSDRFSAERTGGSVSTLTIQRTQQEDSAVYLCASSFTTSSTQYFGPGTRLTVL.